The clone carrying this TCR beta chain was observed once. Up to about 2 ug genomic DNA was used for TCRB CDR3 amplification. The data were produced by immunoSEQ multiplex PCR, yet TCRdb's version contains in-frame clones alone and is incomplete. This sample has more than 70,000 clones, with roughly 91% found just once. The time point is: after dendritic cell vaccination, including at tumor progression/relapse. All glioblastoma patients lacked an isocitrate dehydrogenase mutation. Germline CDR1 and CDR2: SGHTA and FQGNSA. The CDR3 covers 13 residues. Trimming stripped 4 bases from V and 5 bases from J, with 8 bases between. The source of the sample is a study of glioma-infiltrating T cells after dendritic cell vaccination.

The receptor comes from a human donor with glioblastoma. This chain connects TRBV7-2 to TRBJ2-2, with a possible D match to TRBD1 (6 bases). The sample in question was blood, obtained after dendritic cell vaccination. The CDR3 DNA follows: TGTGCCAGCAGCTCACAGGGAACCGGGGAGCTGTTTTTT. Translation gives CASSSQGTGELFF.